The TCR beta chain under discussion was sequenced for a study of T-cell reconstitution after alpha-beta-depleted transplantation in children. The CDR3 has 13 amino acids. The V end was cut by 6 bases, the J end by 9 bases, with 15 bases between. Construction of the TCRbeta library involved unique molecular identifiers. TCRdb ran MiXCR on the PCR reads and lists one entry per CDR3 protein. The top ten hold approximately 33% of the sample, which has roughly 570,000 distinct CDR3 sequences, 25% to 30% seen once. Worth noting for this clonotype: Antigen specificity is unknown.

Study results and limitations: There were reportedly several hundred expanded graft clones from which alpha-beta T cells came about two months after transplant.

The chain recombines TRBV12-3 or TRBV12-4 with TRBJ2-1; D is ambiguous. The specimen comprised PBMCs, sampled before TCRalphabeta/CD19-depleted stem cell transplant. This clonotype was sampled from a boy less than two years old with Wiskott-Aldrich syndrome, due to receive a stem cell transplant. CDR3 in amino acids: CASRMSSLTEQFF. The CDR3, as DNA: TGTGCCAGCAGAATGTCGAGCTTGACTGAGCAGTTCTTC.